A selection of T cell receptor beta chains follows, all from one sample in a study of blood T cell repertoires in COVID-19. Profiled with immunoSEQ multiplex PCR; TCRdb holds only in-frame clones, not every one. The sample lists a few hundred thousand clones; around nine tenths were seen once. Sample: peripheral blood. The source is a man aged 60-69 years who had recovered from COVID-19. Both conserved end residues are part of each CDR3. D genes are given only for firm matches. For some rows the clone size is stated as once, few or many, or as a class when expanded; others skip it.

TRBJ1-1 TRBV5-1 - TRBD1 TGCGCCAGCAGCAGAGACAGGGGACCAGGGAACACTGAAGCTTTCTTT CASSRDRGPGNTEAFF
TRBJ2-5 TRBV2 - TRBD2 TGTGCCAGCCAGCGGGAGCTGGGCAGGGAGACCCAGTACTTC CASQRELGRETQYF
TRBJ1-5 TRBV30 - - TGTGCCTGGAGTCCAGGGCAGTACAATCAGCCCCAGCATTTT CAWSPGQYNQPQHF
TRBJ2-7 TRBV18 - - TGTGCCAGCTCACCACCTTCCAGAGGCTCCTACGAGCAGTACTTC CASSPPSRGSYEQYF
TRBJ1-2 TRBV6-1 - - TGTGCCAGCAGTGAAACTGGAGCCCCCCACTATGGCTACACCTTC CASSETGAPHYGYTF
TRBJ2-2 TRBV9 - TRBD2 TGTGCCAGCAGCCGCACTAGCGGGTATAGCACCGGGGAGCTGTTTTTT CASSRTSGYSTGELFF
TRBJ2-1 TRBV11-1 - - TGTGCCAGCAGCTTAGGCAGGGTATCCAGCGATGAGCAGTTCTTC CASSLGRVSSDEQFF
TRBJ2-1 TRBV28 - - TGTGCCAGCACCTCGATGATCCGGGACAAGTTCTTC CASTSMIRDKFF
TRBJ1-5 TRBV5-4 - - TGTGCCAGCAGCTTGGCGGGGGGAGGCAATCAGCCCCAGCATTTT CASSLAGGGNQPQHF
TRBJ1-1 TRBV6-5 - TRBD1 TGTGCCAGCAGCCGACAGGGGAATGAAGCTTTCTTT CASSRQGNEAFF
TRBJ2-3 TRBV5-1 - TRBD2 TGCGCCAGCAGCAGGGAGGGTACGCAGTATTTT CASSREGTQYF
TRBJ2-2 TRBV12-3/TRBV12-4 - TRBD1 TGTGCCGTTAATCAGGGGGCAACCGGGGAGCTGTTTTTT CAVNQGATGELFF
TRBJ2-2 TRBV11-2 - - TGTGCCAGCAGTTTCAACAGGGTTGGGGAGCTGTTTTTT CASSFNRVGELFF
TRBJ2-1 TRBV30 - TRBD2 TGTGCCAGCCGAGGGCGGAGCGGGGATTACTCCTACAATGAGCAGTTCTTC CASRGRSGDYSYNEQFF
TRBJ2-1 TRBV5-1 - - TGCGCCAGCAGCCCGGAGTATGAGCAGTTCTTC CASSPEYEQFF
TRBJ2-7 TRBV29-1 once - TGCAGTTACTTGGGGGCGGCAAACGAGCAGTACTTC CSYLGAANEQYF
TRBJ1-5 TRBV6-5 once TRBD1 TGTGCCAGCAGGAACACAGGGGCCGGAGGGGGGCCCCAGCATTTT CASRNTGAGGGPQHF
TRBJ1-2 TRBV5-1 - - TGCGCCAGCAGCTTGCGGGGGGACTTTGCCTATGGCTACACCTTC CASSLRGDFAYGYTF
TRBJ2-7 TRBV9 - TRBD1 TGTGCCAGCAGCCCCCAGGAGGGACAGGAGTACGAGCAGTACTTC CASSPQEGQEYEQYF
TRBJ2-1 TRBV12-3/TRBV12-4 - - TGTGCCAGCAGTTTAAACACCTACAATGAGCAGTTCTTC CASSLNTYNEQFF
TRBJ2-7 TRBV7-9 - TRBD1 TGTGCCAGCAGCTTTGGGACAGCATCCTACGAGCAGTACTTC CASSFGTASYEQYF
TRBJ1-5 TRBV2 - - TGTGCCAGCAATGGACTCAGAGATCAGCCCCAGCATTTT CASNGLRDQPQHF
TRBJ1-2 TRBV7-3 - TRBD1 TGTGCCAGCAGCCCTGCCCCGGGACAGGGCTATGGCTACACCTTC CASSPAPGQGYGYTF
TRBJ2-7 TRBV19 - TRBD2 TGTGCCAGTAGTATCAGCGGGAGCAGTGGCGAGCAGTACTTC CASSISGSSGEQYF
TRBJ1-5 TRBV6-5 - - TGTGCCAGCAGTCCCAGGGTGGGCGATCAGCCCCAGCATTTT CASSPRVGDQPQHF
TRBJ2-1 TRBV2 few TRBD2 TGTGCCAGCAGTCCCGCGGGGGGAGTCTACAATGAGCAGTTCTTC CASSPAGGVYNEQFF
TRBJ1-1 TRBV11-2 - - TGTGCCAGCAGCTTGGAGGGACGGTGGAACACTGAAGCTTTCTTT CASSLEGRWNTEAFF
TRBJ1-2 TRBV7-2 - - TGTGCCAGCAGCTCGTCTATATATGGCTACACCTTC CASSSSIYGYTF
TRBJ2-1 TRBV12-5 - TRBD1 TGTGCTAGTGGTTTGTTTGAGACAGGGGGTTACAATGAGCAGTTCTTC CASGLFETGGYNEQFF
TRBJ2-2 TRBV11-3 - - TGTGCCAGCAGCTTAAAGGGGGGGCCTTCCACTCTGAACACCGGGGAGCTGTTTTTT CASSLKGGPSTLNTGELFF
TRBJ1-2 TRBV7-3 once - TGTGCCAGCAGCCCGACAGGACGGGGCTATGGCTACACCTTC CASSPTGRGYGYTF
TRBJ2-3 TRBV11-2 once TRBD1 TGTGCCAGCAGCTCCAGGGGGCGGAGGACAGATACGCAGTATTTT CASSSRGRRTDTQYF
TRBJ2-7 TRBV27 few TRBD1 TGTGCCAGCAGTTTTCGACAGGGTAGCGACGAGCAGTACTTC CASSFRQGSDEQYF
TRBJ2-7 TRBV18 - - TGTGCCAGCTCACCACTCGCGGAGGCGTCCATCGAGCAGTACTTC CASSPLAEASIEQYF
TRBJ2-6 TRBV12-3/TRBV12-4 - - TGTGCCAGCAGGGCCCCGGGGGCCAACGTCCTGACTTTC CASRAPGANVLTF
TRBJ2-7 TRBV28 - TRBD1 TGTGCCAGCAGTTTTCGGACAGGGACCTACGAGCAGTACTTC CASSFRTGTYEQYF
TRBJ2-5 TRBV5-1 once - TGCGCCAGCAGCTCGACAGGTTCGTACCAAGAGACCCAGTACTTC CASSSTGSYQETQYF
TRBJ1-3 TRBV9 - TRBD1 TGTGCCAGCAGCGTAGCGACAGGGGAGGCTGGAAACACCATATATTTT CASSVATGEAGNTIYF
TRBJ1-5 TRBV30 - TRBD1 TGTGCCTGGAGTCCCCAGGGGGGACAGCCCCAGCATTTT CAWSPQGGQPQHF
TRBJ2-7 TRBV7-2 - - TGTGCCAGCAGCTTAGAGCCAGGCGTCTCCTACGAGCAGTACTTC CASSLEPGVSYEQYF
TRBJ2-6 TRBV6-1 - TRBD1 TGTGCCAGCAGTGTTATGCAGGGGGCGCCCGGGGCCAACGTCCTGACTTTC CASSVMQGAPGANVLTF